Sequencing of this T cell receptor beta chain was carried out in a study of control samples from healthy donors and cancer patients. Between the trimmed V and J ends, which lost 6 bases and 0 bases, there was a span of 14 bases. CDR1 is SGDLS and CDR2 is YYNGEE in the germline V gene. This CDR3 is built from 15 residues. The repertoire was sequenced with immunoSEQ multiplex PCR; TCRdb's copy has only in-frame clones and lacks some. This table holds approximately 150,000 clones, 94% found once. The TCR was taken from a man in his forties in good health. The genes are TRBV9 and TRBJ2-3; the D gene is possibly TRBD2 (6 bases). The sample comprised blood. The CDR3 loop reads CASTISGLSTDTQYF. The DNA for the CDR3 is TGTGCCAGCACCATCTCGGGACTTAGCACAGATACGCAGTATTTT.